This T cell receptor beta chain was obtained from a study of T cell repertoires in cytomegalovirus infection. Study-wide context: Public TCR beta signatures provided an indication of both CMV infection and a matching HLA type.

A few counts support this clonotype. One entry per CDR3 protein results from TCRdb running MiXCR on the reads. The sample lists around 250,000 distinct CDR3 sequences; over 15% were seen once. The clonotype was recovered from a human donor in good health (CMV status not recorded). Some clones in this sample may be carry-over from other donors' samples. Sequenced input: CD8+ T cells from PBMCs.

CDR3 nucleotides: TGTGCCAGCAGCCCGGGACAGGGAAATGAGCAGTTCTTC. Encoded protein: CASSPGQGNEQFF. The V call is TRBV5-6, the J call TRBJ2-1; the match to TRBD1 covers 9 bases. The CDR3 is 13 amino acids. V trimming: 4 bases; J trimming: 7 bases; junction bases outside the gene matches: 3. Germline CDR1 reads SGHDT; CDR2 reads YYEEEE.